Reported below is one T cell receptor beta chain. The target of this receptor is not known. No qualities accompany the bases; no much larger clone lies one base away. The sample is drawn from a study of somatic mutations in cytotoxic T cells in rheumatoid arthritis (dated 2017 in TCRdb). Notes on the research overall: Peripheral blood (approximately 32 ml EDTA) was collected from patients immediately after diagnosis and before any treatment began. A FACSAria II or Sony SH800 was used to flow-sort some V beta antibody-stained T-cell populations at nearly 100% purity, and TCRB sequencing was also done on sorted V beta1+ cells. The study asked whether expanded CD8+ T-cell clones in newly diagnosed, untreated rheumatoid arthritis carry somatic mutations, and used TCRB deep sequencing to characterize clonality. For about 60 rheumatoid arthritis patients and roughly 22 healthy controls, TCRB deep sequencing was carried out. The median ages of the patient and control groups were essentially identical. On the study overall, not on this receptor specifically: An increase of CD8+ clonality with age was seen in patients (Spearman r ≈ 0.49) but not in healthy controls. The expanded CD8+ clones had unknown antigen targets, and not appearing in virus-specific databases did not rule out that they were virus-specific. Rheumatoid arthritis patients and age-matched healthy controls did not significantly differ in CD8+ T-cell clonality. No adjustment for multiple comparisons was made for the slight TRBV07 underrepresentation in patients. In about an eighth of the roughly 60 patients, more than 20% of CD8+ cells belonged to the largest CD8+ clone, while several identical CD8+ TCRB sequences were shared between blood and synovial fluid.

Flow cytometry confirmed the purity of CD4+ and CD8+ cells that had been isolated by positive magnetic bead selection on an AutoMACS. After a first flow cytometry screen using a TCR V beta antibody panel, clonal expansions were characterized through TCRB deep sequencing of sorted CD8+ fractions. Peripheral blood mononuclear cells were isolated by Ficoll-Paque PLUS density gradient separation. DNA was extracted from CD4-enriched, CD8-enriched or PBMC samples with Nucleospin Tissue or Tissue XS kits and quantified with a Qubit 2.0 fluorometer. Trimming takes 2 bases off V and 7 bases off J; junction bases not matched to a gene: 6. The CDR3 holds 15 amino acids from the cysteine to the phenylalanine. The DNA shown is the 45-base CDR3, in frame from base 1. CDR1 and CDR2 are drawn from the germline V gene (reference sequence): SGHNT, YYREEE. The immunoSEQ assay was applied to genomic DNA for TCRB CDR3 sequencing. Concerning the study's data processing: Patient CD8+ clones larger than 1% were compared against published virus-specific TCRB sequences, and only a few matched. Nothing other than productive TCRB rearrangements was included in the analyses. Defining a clone by its unique TCRB CDR3 sequence, the study calculated clonality as a productive clonality index derived from Shannon entropy. Repertoire overlap for a pair of samples was computed from each clone's template counts relative to total templates per sample. V-gene usage measured by flow cytometry correlated with TCRB sequencing V-gene usage, with a Spearman r of roughly 0.67. TCRdb carries this immuneACCESS record with in-frame sequences only. Its versions omit some clonotypes, under half of them owing to an unresolved V gene in the studies checked, with the rest unexplained. That table gives V, J and clone size, and the DNA gave D and trimming. Across this sample there are 15,000 to 20,000 clones, with approximately 75% seen only once. Clones ranked in the top ten supply 14% of the sample.

This TCR was sampled from an adult with rheumatoid arthritis. The sequenced sample consisted of CD8+ T cells sorted from blood. Rearrangement joined TRBV5-4 to TRBJ2-7; 13 central bases correspond to TRBD2. The encoded CDR3 is CASSFYRTSGGEQYF. Read as DNA, the sequence is TGTGCCAGCAGCTTTTATCGGACTAGCGGGGGTGAGCAGTACTTC.